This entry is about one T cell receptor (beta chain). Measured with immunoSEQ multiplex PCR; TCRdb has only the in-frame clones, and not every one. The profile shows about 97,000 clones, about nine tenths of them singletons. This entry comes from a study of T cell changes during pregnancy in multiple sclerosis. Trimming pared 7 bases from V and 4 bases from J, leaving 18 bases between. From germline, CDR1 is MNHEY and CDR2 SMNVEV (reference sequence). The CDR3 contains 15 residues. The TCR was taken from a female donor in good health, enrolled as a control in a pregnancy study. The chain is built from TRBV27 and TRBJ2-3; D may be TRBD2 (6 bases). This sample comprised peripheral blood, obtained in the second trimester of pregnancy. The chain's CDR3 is CASTFWAGSSDTQYF. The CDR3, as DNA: TGTGCCAGCACCTTCTGGGCCGGGAGTTCAGATACGCAGTATTTT.